This record covers a single T cell receptor (beta chain). The antigen remains undetermined. Investigators divided CD4+ cells into CD45RA+ naive and CD45RA-negative memory subsets. The sample originates from a study of shared clonotypes between healthy human individuals. Broader study findings: In this cohort, only blood was sampled, and tissue repertoires likely differ.

Sequencing was performed with immunoSEQ multiplex PCR; in TCRdb, only in-frame clones are kept and a portion is missing. The table has approximately 2.5 million clones, around 94% seen once. The germline V gene has CDR1 SGHAT and CDR2 FQNNGV. With 0 bases removed from V and 3 bases from J, the gap between germline ends came to 11 bases. This CDR3 contains 16 residues. Sequencing was done on a sample of naive CD4+ T cells sorted from blood. Subset: CD45RA+ positively selected. The chain joins TRBV11-2 to TRBJ1-4, with D maybe TRBD1 (5 bases). The clonotype was recovered from a young man in good health. In DNA form, the CDR3 reads TGTGCCAGCAGCTTAGAAGGCAGAGGGGCTAATGAAAAACTGTTTTTT. Amino acid sequence: CASSLEGRGANEKLFF.